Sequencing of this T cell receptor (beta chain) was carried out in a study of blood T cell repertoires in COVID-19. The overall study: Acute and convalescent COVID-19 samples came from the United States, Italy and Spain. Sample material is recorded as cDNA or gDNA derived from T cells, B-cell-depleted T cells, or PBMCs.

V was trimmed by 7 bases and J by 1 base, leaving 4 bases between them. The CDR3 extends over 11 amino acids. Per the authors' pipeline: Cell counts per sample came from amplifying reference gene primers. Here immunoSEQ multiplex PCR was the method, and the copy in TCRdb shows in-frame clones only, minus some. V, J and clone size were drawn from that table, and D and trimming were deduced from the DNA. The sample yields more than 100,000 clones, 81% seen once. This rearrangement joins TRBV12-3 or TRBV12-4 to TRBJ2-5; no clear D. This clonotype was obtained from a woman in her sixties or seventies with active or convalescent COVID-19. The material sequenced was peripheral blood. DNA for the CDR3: TGTGCCAGCACCTCCCAAGAGACCCAGTACTTC. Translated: CASTSQETQYF.